This TCR beta chain was retrieved from a study of Ad26.COV2.S vaccination and SARS-CoV-2 variants. Background on the study: In the COV1001 trial, the donor was in the Ad26.COV2.S arm. Study-wide points: Substantial breadth in spike-specific CD8+ and CD4+ T cell responses was reportedly seen after vaccination.

This clone was counted ten times or more. No antigen is known for it. Treatment meaning: some 20 received Ad26.COV2.S at low or high dose, single or two shots; roughly 5 received placebo; per-sample allocation not given. Collection of the samples took place on day 63 after the first injection of vaccine or placebo. Clones were sequenced by immunoSEQ multiplex PCR, and TCRdb holds only the in-frame ones, with some missing. The repertoire holds hundreds of thousands of clones, approximately 85% seen once, with 3.3% in the top ten. Germline V lookup: CDR1 SGHNT, CDR2 YENEEA. Trimming removed 2 bases at V and 9 bases at J, with 8 bases between. CDR3 length: 12 residues.

The origin of this receptor is a person aged 18-60 years who received the Ad26.COV2.S COVID-19 vaccine or a placebo. The chain combines TRBV11-3 with TRBJ2-1, with D hard to call. The starting material was peripheral blood, obtained in a trial of Ad26.COV2.S vaccine versus placebo. Here the CDR3 reads CASSLLGSEQFF. The DNA for the CDR3 is TGTGCCAGCAGCTTACTTGGATCTGAGCAGTTCTTC. Combining the CDR3 with reference TRBV11-3 and TRBJ2-1 gives the whole variable domain EAGVVQSPRYKIIEKKQPVAFWCNPISGHNTLYWYLQNLGQGPELLIRYENEEAVDDSQLPKDRFSAERLKGVDSTLKIQPAELGDSAVYLCASSLLGSEQFFGPGTRLTVL.